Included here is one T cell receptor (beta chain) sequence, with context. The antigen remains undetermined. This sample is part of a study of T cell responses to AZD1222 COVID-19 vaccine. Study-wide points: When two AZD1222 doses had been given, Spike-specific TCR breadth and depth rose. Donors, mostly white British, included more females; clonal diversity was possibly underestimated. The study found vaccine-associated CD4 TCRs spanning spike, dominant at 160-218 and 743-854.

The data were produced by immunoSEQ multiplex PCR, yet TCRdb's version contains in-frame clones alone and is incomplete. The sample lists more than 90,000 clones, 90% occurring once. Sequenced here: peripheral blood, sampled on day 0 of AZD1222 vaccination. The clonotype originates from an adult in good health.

The CDR3 nucleotides are TGTGCCAGCAGCTTACTTCAGGGGCCTTACAATGAGCAGTTCTTC. This sequence encodes CASSLLQGPYNEQFF. The chain employs TRBV7-7 and TRBJ2-1, with D perhaps TRBD1 (6 bases). V dropped 2 bases and J dropped 4 bases, with 12 bases sitting between them. CDR1 and CDR2 from the germline V gene are SSHAT and FNYEAQ (reference sequence). The CDR3 loop spans 15 amino acids. Supplemented by reference TRBV7-7 and TRBJ2-1, the full variable domain reads GAGVSQSPRYKVTKRGQDVTLRCDPISSHATLYWYQQALGQGPEFLTYFNYEAQPDKSGLPSDRFSAERPEGSISTLTIQRTEQRDSAMYRCASSLLQGPYNEQFFGPGTRLTVL.